These 8 T cell receptor beta chains originate from one sample sequenced in a study of OX40 agonist ivuxolimab in advanced cancers. The method was immunoSEQ multiplex PCR; TCRdb's version includes in-frame clones alone and lacks a portion of them. The table lists tens of thousands of clones, over 75% of them singletons. Source: CD4+ or CD8+ T cells sorted from blood, taken in a trial of the OX40 agonist ivuxolimab. The source of these receptors is an adult with an advanced solid tumor such as melanoma, head and neck, liver or kidney cancer.

The chain recombines TRBV7-5 with TRBJ2-7; the table's D call, TRBD2, was not checked against the DNA. TRBV7-5 is an annotated pseudogene. The length of the CDR3 is 19 residues. CDR3 in amino acids: CARSLGGLAGGTLPYEQYF. The DNA for the CDR3 is TGTGCCAGAAGCTTAGGAGGCCTAGCGGGGGGAACGCTACCCTACGAGCAGTACTTC.

This clone was counted only a few times. Written as DNA, the CDR3 is TGTGCCATCAGGGGGCTATACGAGCAGTACTTC. Its translation: CAIRGLYEQYF. The chain combines TRBV10-3 with TRBJ2-7; possible D gene TRBD1, 5 bases. Germline loops: CDR1 ENHRY, CDR2 SYGVKD. This CDR3 spans 11 amino acids. Trimming pared 6 bases from V and 4 bases from J, leaving 7 bases between.

Only one count was recorded for this clone. This chain uses TRBV5-4 with TRBJ2-5; D gene unclear. Trimming removed 6 bases at V and 5 bases at J, with 14 bases between. The CDR3 consists of 13 residues. Germline V gene sequence: CDR1 SGHNT, CDR2 YYREEE (reference sequence). In DNA form, the CDR3 reads TGTGCCAGCATGAACGGTCCCGGGGAGACCCAGTACTTC. Protein product: CASMNGPGETQYF.

V gene TRBV5-1 combines with J gene TRBJ1-1; the match to TRBD1 covers 11 bases. CDR3 length: 17 amino acids. V lost 7 bases and J lost 3; bases outside the gene matches: 14. The V gene's germline CDR1 is SGHRS and CDR2 YFSETQ. The CDR3 DNA is TGCGCCAGCGGCCTCGGACAGGGGGCGCTAAGTGACACTGAAGCTTTCTTT. Protein: CASGLGQGALSDTEAFF.

The chain recombines TRBV2 with TRBJ2-6; D is undetermined. The CDR3 is 15 amino acids. The V and J ends lost 6 bases and 0 bases respectively, with 9 bases between them. Germline CDR1 SNHLY, CDR2 FYNNEI. CDR3 nucleotide sequence: TGTGCCAGCAGGCTCACTTTCTCTGGGGCCAACGTCCTGACTTTC. Residues: CASRLTFSGANVLTF. The variable domain in full, with the rest retrieved from reference TRBV2 and TRBJ2-6, is EPEVTQTPSHQVTQMGQEVILRCVPISNHLYFYWYRQILGQKVEFLVSFYNNEISEKSEIFDDQFSVERPDGSNFTLKIRSTKLEDSAMYFCASRLTFSGANVLTFGAGSRLTVL.

This sequence joins TRBV19 and TRBJ2-1, with D perhaps TRBD2 (6 bases). Germline V lookup: CDR1 LNHDA, CDR2 SQIVND (reference sequence). V dropped 7 bases and J dropped 5 bases, with 24 bases sitting between them. The CDR3 totals 17 residues. The CDR3 nucleotides are TGTGCCAGTAATCAGCATTCCGTCGGACTAACAAACAATGAGCAGTTCTTC. It yields the protein CASNQHSVGLTNNEQFF.

This clone was counted once. The chain carries TRBV7-9 and TRBJ1-2; D ambiguous. This CDR3 comprises 13 residues. The V and J ends lost 5 bases and 7 bases respectively, with 14 bases between them. Germline lookup yields CDR1 SEHNR and CDR2 FQNEAQ (reference sequence). CDR3 protein: CASSPKSLGGYTF. CDR3 DNA sequence: TGTGCCAGCAGCCCCAAGTCCCTGGGTGGCTACACCTTC.

The chain carries TRBV21-1 and TRBJ1-1. TRBV21-1 constitutes a pseudogene. The CDR3 sequence is 19 residues long. Here the CDR3 reads CASSKSQGQRNSMNTEAFF. The CDR3 DNA reads as TGTGCCAGCAGCAAGAGCCAAGGGCAGCGAAACTCCATGAACACTGAAGCTTTCTTT.